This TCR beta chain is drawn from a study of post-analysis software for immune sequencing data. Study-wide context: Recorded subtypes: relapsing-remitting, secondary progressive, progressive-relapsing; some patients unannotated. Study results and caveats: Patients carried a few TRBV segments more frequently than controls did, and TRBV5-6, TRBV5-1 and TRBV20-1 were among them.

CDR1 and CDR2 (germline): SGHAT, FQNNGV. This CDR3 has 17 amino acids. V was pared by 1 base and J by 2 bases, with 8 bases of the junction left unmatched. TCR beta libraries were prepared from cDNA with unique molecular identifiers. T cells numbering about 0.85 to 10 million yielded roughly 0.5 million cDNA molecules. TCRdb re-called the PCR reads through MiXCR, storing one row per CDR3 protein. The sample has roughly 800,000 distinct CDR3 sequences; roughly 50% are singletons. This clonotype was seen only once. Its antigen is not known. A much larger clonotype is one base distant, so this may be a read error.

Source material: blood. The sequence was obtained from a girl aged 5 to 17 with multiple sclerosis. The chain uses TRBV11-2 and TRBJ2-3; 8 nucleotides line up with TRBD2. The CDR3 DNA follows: TGTGCCAGCAGCTTAGCGGCTAGCGGGCTGGTCACAGATACGCAGTATTTT. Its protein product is CASSLAASGLVTDTQYF.